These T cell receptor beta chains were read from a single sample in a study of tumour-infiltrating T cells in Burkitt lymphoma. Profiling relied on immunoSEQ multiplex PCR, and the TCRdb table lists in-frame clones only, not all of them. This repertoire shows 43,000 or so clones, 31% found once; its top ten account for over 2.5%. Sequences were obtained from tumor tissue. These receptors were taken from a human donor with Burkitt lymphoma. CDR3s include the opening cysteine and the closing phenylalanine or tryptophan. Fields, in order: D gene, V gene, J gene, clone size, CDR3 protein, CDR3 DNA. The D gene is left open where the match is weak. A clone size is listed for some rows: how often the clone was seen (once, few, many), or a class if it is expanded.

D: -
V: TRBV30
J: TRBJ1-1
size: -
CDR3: CAWIVGGKAFF
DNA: TGTGCCTGGATCGTGGGGGGCAAAGCTTTCTTT

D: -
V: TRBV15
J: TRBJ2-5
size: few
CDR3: CATSIGRRETQYF
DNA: TGTGCCACCAGCATAGGACGCCGAGAGACCCAGTACTTC

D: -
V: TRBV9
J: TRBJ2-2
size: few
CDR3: CASSVAVDLLNTGELFF
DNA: TGTGCCAGCAGCGTAGCTGTAGACCTCCTGAACACCGGGGAGCTGTTTTTT

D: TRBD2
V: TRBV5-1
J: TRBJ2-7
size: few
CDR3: CASSRTSGVVEQYF
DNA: TGCGCCAGCAGTCGGACTAGCGGAGTGGTGGAGCAGTACTTC

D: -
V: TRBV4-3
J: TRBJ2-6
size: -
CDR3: CASSQDLAGSLSGANVLTF
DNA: TGCGCCAGCAGCCAAGATCTGGCGGGGTCGCTCTCTGGGGCCAACGTCCTGACTTTC

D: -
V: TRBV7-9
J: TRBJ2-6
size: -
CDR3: CASSLALGRISGANVLTF
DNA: TGTGCCAGCAGCTTAGCATTGGGTCGGATCTCTGGGGCCAACGTCCTGACTTTC

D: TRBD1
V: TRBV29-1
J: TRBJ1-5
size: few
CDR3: CSVGQGLNQPQHF
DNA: TGCAGCGTTGGACAGGGCCTCAATCAGCCCCAGCATTTT

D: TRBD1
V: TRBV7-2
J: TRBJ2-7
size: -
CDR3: CASGAGTVTYEQYF
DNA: TGTGCCAGCGGGGCCGGGACAGTGACCTACGAGCAGTACTTC

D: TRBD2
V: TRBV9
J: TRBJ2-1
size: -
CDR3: CASSVASGGHNEQFF
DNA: TGTGCCAGCAGCGTAGCTAGCGGGGGACACAATGAGCAGTTCTTC

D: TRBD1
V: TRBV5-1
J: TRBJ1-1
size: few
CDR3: CASSVGTGTTEAFF
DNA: TGCGCCAGCAGCGTCGGGACAGGGACAACTGAAGCTTTCTTT

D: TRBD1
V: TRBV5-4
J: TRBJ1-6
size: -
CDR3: CASSLPGGIGNSPLHF
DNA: TGTGCCAGCAGCTTGCCAGGGGGAATAGGTAATTCACCCCTCCACTTT

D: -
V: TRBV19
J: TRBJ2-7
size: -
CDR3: CASSIGRGGSYEQYF
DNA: TGTGCCAGTAGTATCGGCAGGGGGGGATCCTACGAGCAGTACTTC

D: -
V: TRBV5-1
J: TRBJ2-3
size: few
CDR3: CASSPPTTSTDTQYF
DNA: TGCGCCAGCAGCCCCCCGACCACCAGCACAGATACGCAGTATTTT

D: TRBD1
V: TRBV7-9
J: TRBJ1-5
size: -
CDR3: CASSPLGQAEVNQPQHF
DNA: TGTGCCAGCAGCCCTCTCGGACAGGCTGAAGTCAATCAGCCCCAGCATTTT

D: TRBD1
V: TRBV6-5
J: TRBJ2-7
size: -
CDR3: CASSYSRQGSYEQYF
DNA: TGTGCCAGCAGTTACTCGAGACAGGGTTCATACGAGCAGTACTTC

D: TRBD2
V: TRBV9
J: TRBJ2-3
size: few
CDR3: CASSLAGGYTQYF
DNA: TGTGCCAGCAGCTTGGCGGGGGGGTATACGCAGTATTTT

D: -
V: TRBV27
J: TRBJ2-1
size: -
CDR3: CASSLTGRNEQFF
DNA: TGTGCCAGCAGTTTAACAGGGCGGAATGAGCAGTTCTTC

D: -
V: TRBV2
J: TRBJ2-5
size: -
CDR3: CASSAQMGDQYF
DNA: TGTGCCAGCAGCGCTCAAATGGGGGACCAGTACTTC

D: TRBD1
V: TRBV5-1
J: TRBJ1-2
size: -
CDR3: CASSLGQGGLSGYTF
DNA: TGCGCCAGCAGCTTGGGACAGGGAGGTTTGAGTGGCTACACCTTC

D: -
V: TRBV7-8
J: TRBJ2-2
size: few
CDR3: CASSLAAGRRTGELFF
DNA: TGTGCCAGCAGCTTAGCGGCAGGGCGGCGCACCGGGGAGCTGTTTTTT

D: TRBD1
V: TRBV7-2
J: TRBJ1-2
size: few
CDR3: CASNPSTGVGYGYTF
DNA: TGTGCCAGCAACCCCTCGACAGGGGTGGGCTATGGCTACACCTTC

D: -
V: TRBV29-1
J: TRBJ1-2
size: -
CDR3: CSVEDRAGPYGYTF
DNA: TGCAGCGTTGAAGATCGAGCAGGGCCCTATGGCTACACCTTC

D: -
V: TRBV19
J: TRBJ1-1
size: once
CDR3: CASSMDSLNTEAFF
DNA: TGTGCCAGTAGTATGGACAGCCTTAACACTGAAGCTTTCTTT

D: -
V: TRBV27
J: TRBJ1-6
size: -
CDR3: CASSLLARVTSSPLHF
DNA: TGTGCCAGCAGTTTATTAGCCAGGGTAACTAGTTCACCCCTCCACTTT

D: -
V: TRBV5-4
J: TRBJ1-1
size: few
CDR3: CASSKDKNTEAFF
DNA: TGTGCCAGCAGCAAGGACAAGAACACTGAAGCTTTCTTT

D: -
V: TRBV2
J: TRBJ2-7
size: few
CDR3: CASESTAYEQYF
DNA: TGTGCCAGCGAGAGTACCGCCTACGAGCAGTACTTC

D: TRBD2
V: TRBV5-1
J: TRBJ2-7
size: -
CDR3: CASSLRGGTYEQYF
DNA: TGCGCCAGCAGCTTGCGGGGGGGTACCTACGAGCAGTACTTC

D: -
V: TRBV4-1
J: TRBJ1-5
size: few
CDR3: CASSPREKGTNQPQHF
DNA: TGCGCCAGCAGCCCCAGGGAGAAGGGGACAAATCAGCCCCAGCATTTT

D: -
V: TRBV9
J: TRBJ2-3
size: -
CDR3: CASSVGMDTQYF
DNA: TGTGCCAGCAGCGTAGGGATGGATACGCAGTATTTT

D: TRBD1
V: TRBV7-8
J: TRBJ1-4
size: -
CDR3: CASSASRTGGYEKLFF
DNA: TGTGCCAGCAGCGCATCTCGGACAGGGGGTTATGAAAAACTGTTTTTT

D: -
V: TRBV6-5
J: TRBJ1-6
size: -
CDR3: CATGRTQNSPLHF
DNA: TGTGCCACAGGACGGACTCAGAATTCACCCCTCCACTTT

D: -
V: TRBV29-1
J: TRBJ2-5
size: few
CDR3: CSAGSGAGETQYF
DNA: TGCAGCGCCGGTTCGGGGGCGGGAGAGACCCAGTACTTC

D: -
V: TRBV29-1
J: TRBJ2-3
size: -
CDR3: CSVEARQADTQYF
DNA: TGCAGCGTTGAGGCCCGCCAGGCGGATACGCAGTATTTT

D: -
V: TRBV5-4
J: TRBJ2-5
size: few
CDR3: CASSSGGGGNEETQYF
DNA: TGTGCCAGCAGCTCAGGGGGAGGGGGCAACGAGGAGACCCAGTACTTC

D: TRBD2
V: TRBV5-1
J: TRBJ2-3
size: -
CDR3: CASSLPLGGGFTDTQYF
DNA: TGCGCCAGCAGCTTGCCCCTTGGCGGGGGGTTCACAGATACGCAGTATTTT

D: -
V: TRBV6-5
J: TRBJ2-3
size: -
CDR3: CASSYSLPTTDTQYF
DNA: TGTGCCAGCAGTTACTCCCTACCCACCACAGATACGCAGTATTTT

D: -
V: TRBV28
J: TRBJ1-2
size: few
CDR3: CASTSLENYGYTF
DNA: TGTGCCAGCACCTCACTAGAGAACTATGGCTACACCTTC

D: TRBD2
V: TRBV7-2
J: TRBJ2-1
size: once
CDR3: CASSLGAGTSGGDYNEQFF
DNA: TGTGCCAGCAGCTTAGGGGCCGGGACTAGCGGGGGCGACTACAATGAGCAGTTCTTC

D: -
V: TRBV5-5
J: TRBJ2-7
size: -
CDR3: CASSLAGGSYEQYF
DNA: TGTGCCAGCAGCTTGGCCGGGGGTTCCTACGAGCAGTACTTC

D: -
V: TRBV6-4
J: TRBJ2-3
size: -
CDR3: CASSDFPKNQRQTKTDTQYF
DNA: TGTGCCAGCAGTGACTTTCCCAAGAATCAACGACAGACCAAAACAGATACGCAGTATTTT

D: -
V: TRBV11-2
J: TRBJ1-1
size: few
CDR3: CASSLRGERISEAFF
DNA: TGTGCCAGCAGCCTCAGGGGCGAGCGGATATCTGAAGCTTTCTTT

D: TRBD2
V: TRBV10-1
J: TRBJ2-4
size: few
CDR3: CAIVRRGVAKNIQYF
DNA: TGCGCCATAGTAAGGCGGGGGGTAGCCAAAAACATTCAGTACTTC

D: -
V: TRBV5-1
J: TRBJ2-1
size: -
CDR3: CASSLGDVGNEQFF
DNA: TGCGCCAGCAGCTTGGGGGACGTGGGGAATGAGCAGTTCTTC

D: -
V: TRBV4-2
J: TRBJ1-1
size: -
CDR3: CASSQGRQSTEAFF
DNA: TGTGCCAGCAGCCAGGGTAGACAGAGCACTGAAGCTTTCTTT

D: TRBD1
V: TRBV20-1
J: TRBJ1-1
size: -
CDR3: CSARGTGGAFF
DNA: TGCAGTGCTAGAGGGACAGGGGGAGCTTTCTTT

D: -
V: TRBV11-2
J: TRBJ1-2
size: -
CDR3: CASSVAGPYGYTF
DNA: TGTGCCAGCAGCGTGGCGGGGCCCTATGGCTACACCTTC

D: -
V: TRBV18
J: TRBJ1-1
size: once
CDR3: CASSPGRGQNTEAFF
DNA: TGTGCCAGCTCACCGGGGCGCGGACAGAACACTGAAGCTTTCTTT